Sequencing of this T cell receptor (beta chain) was carried out in a study of blood T cell repertoires in COVID-19. Study background: Some COVID-19 samples were acute and others convalescent; all came from the United States, Italy and Spain. PBMCs, B-cell-depleted T cells, or T cells were the source of the cDNA or gDNA that made up the material.

Original analysis: Cell counts per sample came from amplifying reference gene primers. The repertoire was sequenced with immunoSEQ multiplex PCR; TCRdb's copy has only in-frame clones and lacks some. V, J and clone size were drawn from that table, and D and trimming were deduced from the DNA. The sample lists fewer than 250,000 clones; roughly nine tenths were seen once. This clone was recorded a few times. There are 18 residues in the CDR3. Germline V gene data show CDR1 as MNHEY and CDR2 as SMNVEV (reference sequence). The V and J ends lost 0 bases and 4 bases, in that order; junction bases with no gene match: 10.

Sequences were obtained from peripheral blood. The sequence was collected from a woman in her 70s with acute or convalescent COVID-19. The V call is TRBV27, the J call TRBJ1-3; TRBD1 matches 9 bases. CDR3 bases: TGTGCCAGCAGTTTATCGAGTCCCGGGACAGGGTACGGAAACACCATATATTTT. Translated, it gives CASSLSSPGTGYGNTIYF.